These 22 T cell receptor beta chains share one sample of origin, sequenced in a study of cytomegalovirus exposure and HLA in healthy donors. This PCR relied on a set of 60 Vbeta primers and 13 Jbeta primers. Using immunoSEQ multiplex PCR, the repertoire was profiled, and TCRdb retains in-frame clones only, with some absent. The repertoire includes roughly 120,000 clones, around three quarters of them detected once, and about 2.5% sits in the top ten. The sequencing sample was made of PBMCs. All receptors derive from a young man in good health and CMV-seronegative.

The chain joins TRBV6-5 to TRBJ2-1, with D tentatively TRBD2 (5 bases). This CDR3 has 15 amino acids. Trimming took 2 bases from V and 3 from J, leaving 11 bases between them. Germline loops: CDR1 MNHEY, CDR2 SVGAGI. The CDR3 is CASSYRAELYNEQFF. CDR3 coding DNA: TGTGCCAGCAGTTACAGAGCGGAACTCTACAATGAGCAGTTCTTC.

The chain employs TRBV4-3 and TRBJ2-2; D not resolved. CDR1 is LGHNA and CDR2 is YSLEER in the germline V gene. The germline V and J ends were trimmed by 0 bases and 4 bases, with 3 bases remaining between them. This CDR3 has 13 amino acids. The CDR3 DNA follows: TGCGCCAGCAGCCAAGACGGCACCGGGGAGCTGTTTTTT. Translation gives CASSQDGTGELFF.

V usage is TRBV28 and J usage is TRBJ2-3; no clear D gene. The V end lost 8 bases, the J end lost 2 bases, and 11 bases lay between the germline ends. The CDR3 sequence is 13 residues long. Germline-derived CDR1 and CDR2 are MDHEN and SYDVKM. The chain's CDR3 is CASRVESTDTQYF. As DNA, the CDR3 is TGTGCCAGCCGAGTGGAGTCCACAGATACGCAGTATTTT.

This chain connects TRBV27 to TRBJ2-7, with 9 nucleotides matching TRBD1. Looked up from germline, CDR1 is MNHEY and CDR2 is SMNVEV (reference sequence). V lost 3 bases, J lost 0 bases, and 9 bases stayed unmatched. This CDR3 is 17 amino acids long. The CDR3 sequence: CASSLVPGQGSSYEQYF. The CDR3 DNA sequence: TGTGCCAGCAGTTTGGTTCCGGGACAGGGAAGCTCCTACGAGCAGTACTTC.

The CDR3 is CASSQGEVVSGNTIYF. In DNA form, the CDR3 reads TGCGCCAGCAGCCAAGGGGAGGTTGTCTCTGGAAACACCATATATTTT. The chain recombines TRBV4-1 with TRBJ1-3; D uncertain. CDR3 size: 16 residues. Between the trimmed V and J ends, which lost 1 base and 0 bases, there was a span of 10 bases. CDR1 MGHRA and CDR2 YSYEKL come from the germline V gene.

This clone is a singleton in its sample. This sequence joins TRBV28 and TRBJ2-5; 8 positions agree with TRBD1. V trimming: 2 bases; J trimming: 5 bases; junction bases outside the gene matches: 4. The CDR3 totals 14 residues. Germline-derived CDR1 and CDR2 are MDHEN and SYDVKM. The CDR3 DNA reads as TGTGCCAGCAGTTTACAGGGGGCTTTTGAGACCCAGTACTTC. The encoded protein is CASSLQGAFETQYF.

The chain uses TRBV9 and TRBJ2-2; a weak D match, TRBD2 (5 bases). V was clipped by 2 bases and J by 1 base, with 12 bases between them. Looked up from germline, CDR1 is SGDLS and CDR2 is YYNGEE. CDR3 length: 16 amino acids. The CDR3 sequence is CASSVSSRGNTGELFF. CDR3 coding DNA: TGTGCCAGCAGCGTTAGTAGCCGGGGGAACACCGGGGAGCTGTTTTTT.

CDR3 region: CASSKLRLAGDFGELFF. As DNA, the CDR3 is TGTGCCAGCAGCAAACTGAGGCTAGCGGGAGATTTCGGGGAGCTGTTTTTT. The chain has TRBV7-9 and TRBJ2-2, with 10 bases that match TRBD2. Germline CDR1 SEHNR, CDR2 FQNEAQ (reference sequence). V lost 5 bases and J lost 7; bases outside the gene matches: 13. This CDR3 has 17 residues. Complete variable domain (other parts from reference TRBV7-9 and TRBJ2-2): DTGVSQNPRHKITKRGQNVTFRCDPISEHNRLYWYRQTLGQGPEFLTYFQNEAQLEKSRLLSDRFSAERPKGSFSTLEIQRTEQGDSAMYLCASSKLRLAGDFGELFFGEGSRLTVL.

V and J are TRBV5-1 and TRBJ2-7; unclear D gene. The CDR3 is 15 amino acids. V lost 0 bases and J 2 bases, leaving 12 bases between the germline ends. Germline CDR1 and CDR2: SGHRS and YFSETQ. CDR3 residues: CASSLVSGEPYEQYF. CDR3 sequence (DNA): TGCGCCAGCAGCTTGGTCTCAGGCGAGCCCTACGAGCAGTACTTC. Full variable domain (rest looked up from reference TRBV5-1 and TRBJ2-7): KAGVTQTPRYLIKTRGQQVTLSCSPISGHRSVSWYQQTPGQGLQFLFEYFSETQRNKGNFPGRFSGRQFSNSRSEMNVSTLELGDSALYLCASSLVSGEPYEQYFGPGTRLTVT.

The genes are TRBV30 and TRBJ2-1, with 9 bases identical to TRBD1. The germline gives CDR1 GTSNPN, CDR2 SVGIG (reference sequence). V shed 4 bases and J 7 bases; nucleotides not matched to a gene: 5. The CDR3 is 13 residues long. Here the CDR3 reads CAWNQDRGNEQFF. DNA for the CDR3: TGTGCCTGGAATCAAGACAGGGGGAATGAGCAGTTCTTC.

DNA for the CDR3: TGCGCCAGCAGCACGTCGGGACAGGGGGCCCAAGAGACCCAGTACTTC. Amino acid sequence: CASSTSGQGAQETQYF. The chain employs TRBV5-1 and TRBJ2-5; 12 positions agree with TRBD1. The germline V gene has CDR1 SGHRS and CDR2 YFSETQ. The CDR3 is 16 amino acids. V lost 4 bases, J lost 1 base, and 5 bases stayed unmatched.

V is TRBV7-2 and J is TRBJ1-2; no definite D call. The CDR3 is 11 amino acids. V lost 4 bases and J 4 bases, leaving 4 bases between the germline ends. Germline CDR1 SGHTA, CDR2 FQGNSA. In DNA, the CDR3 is TGTGCCAGCAGCTCTCGCTATGGCTACACCTTC. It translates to CASSSRYGYTF.

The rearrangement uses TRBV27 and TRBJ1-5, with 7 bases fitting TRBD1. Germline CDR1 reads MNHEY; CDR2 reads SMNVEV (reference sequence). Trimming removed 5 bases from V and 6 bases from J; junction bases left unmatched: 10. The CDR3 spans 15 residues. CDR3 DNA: TGTGCCAGCAGTATAGACAGGGTTTCATTTCAGCCCCAGCATTTT. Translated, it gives CASSIDRVSFQPQHF.

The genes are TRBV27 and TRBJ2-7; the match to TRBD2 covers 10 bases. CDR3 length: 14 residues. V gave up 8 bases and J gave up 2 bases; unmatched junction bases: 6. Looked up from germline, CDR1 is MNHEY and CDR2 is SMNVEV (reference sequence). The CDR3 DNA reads TGTGCCAGCCAAACTAGCGGGACGGCCTACGAGCAGTACTTC. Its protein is CASQTSGTAYEQYF.

The DNA of the CDR3 is TGTGCCAGTAGTTCTACGACTAGCGGGAGGACCCACGAGCAGTACTTC. It translates to CASSSTTSGRTHEQYF. This chain links TRBV19 with TRBJ2-7; 13 nucleotides agree with TRBD2. The trim removed 5 bases at V and 5 bases at J, leaving 9 bases unmatched. CDR1 and CDR2 from the germline V gene are LNHDA and SQIVND (reference sequence). CDR3 length: 16 residues.

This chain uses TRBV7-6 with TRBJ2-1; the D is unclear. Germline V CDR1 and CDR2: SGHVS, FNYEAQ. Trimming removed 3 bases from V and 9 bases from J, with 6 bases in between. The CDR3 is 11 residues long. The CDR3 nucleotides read TGTGCCAGCAGCTTTGCGTCTGAGCAGTTCTTC. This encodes CASSFASEQFF.

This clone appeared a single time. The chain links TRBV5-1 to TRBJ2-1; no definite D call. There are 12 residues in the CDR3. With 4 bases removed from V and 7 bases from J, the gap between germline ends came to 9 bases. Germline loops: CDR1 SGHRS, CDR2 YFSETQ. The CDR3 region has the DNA TGCGCCAGCAGCGACCGACTGAATGAGCAGTTCTTC. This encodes CASSDRLNEQFF.

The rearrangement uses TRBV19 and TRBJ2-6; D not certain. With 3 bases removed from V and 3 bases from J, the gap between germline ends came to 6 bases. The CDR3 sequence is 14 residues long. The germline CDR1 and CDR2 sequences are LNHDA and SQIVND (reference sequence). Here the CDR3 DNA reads TGTGCCAGTAGTATTAGAGGTGGGGCCAACGTCCTGACTTTC. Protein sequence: CASSIRGGANVLTF.

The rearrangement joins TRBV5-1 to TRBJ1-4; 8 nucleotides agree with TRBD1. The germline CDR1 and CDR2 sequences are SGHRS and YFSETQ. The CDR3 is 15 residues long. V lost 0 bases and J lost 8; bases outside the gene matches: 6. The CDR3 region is CASSLEGQGYEKLFF. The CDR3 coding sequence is TGCGCCAGCAGCTTGGAAGGACAGGGTTACGAAAAACTGTTTTTT. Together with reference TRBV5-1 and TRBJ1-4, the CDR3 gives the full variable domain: KAGVTQTPRYLIKTRGQQVTLSCSPISGHRSVSWYQQTPGQGLQFLFEYFSETQRNKGNFPGRFSGRQFSNSRSEMNVSTLELGDSALYLCASSLEGQGYEKLFFGSGTQLSVL.

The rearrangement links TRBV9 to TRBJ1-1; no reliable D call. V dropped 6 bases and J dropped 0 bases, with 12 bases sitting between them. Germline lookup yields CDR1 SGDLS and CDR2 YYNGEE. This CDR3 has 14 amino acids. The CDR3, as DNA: TGTGCCAGCACCCCCCGCACATTGAACACTGAAGCTTTCTTT. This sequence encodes CASTPRTLNTEAFF.

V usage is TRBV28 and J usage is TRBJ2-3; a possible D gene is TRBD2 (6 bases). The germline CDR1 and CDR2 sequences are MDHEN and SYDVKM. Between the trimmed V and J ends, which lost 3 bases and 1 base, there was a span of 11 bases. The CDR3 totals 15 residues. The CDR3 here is CASSFYPGGTDTQYF. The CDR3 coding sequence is TGTGCCAGCAGTTTCTACCCGGGAGGCACAGATACGCAGTATTTT.

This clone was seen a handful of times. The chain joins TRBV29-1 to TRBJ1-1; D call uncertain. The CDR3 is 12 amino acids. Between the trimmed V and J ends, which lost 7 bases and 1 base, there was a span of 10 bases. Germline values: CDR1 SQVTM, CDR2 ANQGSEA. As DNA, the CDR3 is TGCAGCGCCCGTCACGGGAACACTGAAGCTTTCTTT. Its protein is CSARHGNTEAFF.